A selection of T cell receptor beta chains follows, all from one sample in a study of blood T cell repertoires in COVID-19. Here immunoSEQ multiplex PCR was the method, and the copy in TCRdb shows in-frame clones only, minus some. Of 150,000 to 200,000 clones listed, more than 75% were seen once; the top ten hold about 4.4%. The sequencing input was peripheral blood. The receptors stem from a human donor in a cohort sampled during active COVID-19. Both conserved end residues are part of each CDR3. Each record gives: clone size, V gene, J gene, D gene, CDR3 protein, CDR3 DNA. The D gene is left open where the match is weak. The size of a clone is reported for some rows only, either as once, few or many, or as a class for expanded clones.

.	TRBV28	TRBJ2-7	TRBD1	CASNYRDSSYEQYF	TGTGCCAGCAATTACCGGGACAGCTCCTACGAGCAGTACTTC
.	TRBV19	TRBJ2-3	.	CASSLGRSTDTQYF	TGTGCCAGTAGTCTAGGGAGGAGCACAGATACGCAGTATTTT
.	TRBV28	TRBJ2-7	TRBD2	CASSLPIPGLAVPISYEQYF	TGTGCCAGCAGTTTACCTATACCGGGACTAGCGGTCCCAATCTCCTACGAGCAGTACTTC
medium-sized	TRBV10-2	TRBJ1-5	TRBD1	CASSEAGTANQPQHF	TGCGCCAGCAGTGAAGCCGGGACAGCGAATCAGCCCCAGCATTTT
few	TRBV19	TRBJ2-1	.	CASSILSQGREQFF	TGTGCCAGTAGTATCCTTTCACAGGGACGCGAGCAGTTCTTC
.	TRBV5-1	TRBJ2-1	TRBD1	CASQTGTGGFNEQFF	TGCGCCAGCCAAACCGGGACAGGGGGTTTCAATGAGCAGTTCTTC
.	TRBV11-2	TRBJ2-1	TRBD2	CATAGGEVYNEQFF	TGTGCCACCGCGGGGGGCGAGGTCTACAATGAGCAGTTCTTC
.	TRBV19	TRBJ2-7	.	CASSIGPSLEQYF	TGTGCCAGTAGTATAGGGCCATCCCTCGAGCAGTACTTC
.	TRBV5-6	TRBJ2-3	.	CASSFGTDTQYF	TGTGCCAGCAGCTTCGGCACAGATACGCAGTATTTT
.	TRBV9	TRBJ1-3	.	CASSSDGNSGNTIYF	TGTGCCAGCAGCTCGGACGGGAACTCTGGAAACACCATATATTTT
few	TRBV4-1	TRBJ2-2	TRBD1	CASSQETQGSGELFF	TGCGCCAGCAGCCAAGAGACACAGGGGTCCGGGGAGCTGTTTTTT
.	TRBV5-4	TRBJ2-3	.	CASSFGGRADTQYF	TGTGCCAGCAGCTTCGGGGGGCGCGCAGATACGCAGTATTTT
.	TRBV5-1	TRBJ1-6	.	CASSLAGGTKNSPLHF	TGCGCCAGCAGCTTGGCGGGGGGGACGAAGAATTCACCCCTCCACTTT
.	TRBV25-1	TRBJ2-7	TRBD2	CASSGRLTSGRYEQYF	TGTGCCAGCAGTGGACGCTTAACTAGCGGGAGATACGAGCAGTACTTC
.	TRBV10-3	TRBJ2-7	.	CATDRHEQYF	TGTGCCACAGACAGGCACGAGCAGTACTTC
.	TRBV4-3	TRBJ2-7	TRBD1	CASSQGQGAYEQYF	TGCGCCAGCAGCCAAGGACAGGGCGCCTACGAGCAGTACTTC
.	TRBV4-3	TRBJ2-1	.	CASAAASSYNEQFF	TGCGCCAGCGCTGCGGCTTCCTCCTACAATGAGCAGTTCTTC
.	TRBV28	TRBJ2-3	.	CASYSAGNTQYF	TGTGCCAGCTACTCTGCGGGCAATACGCAGTATTTT
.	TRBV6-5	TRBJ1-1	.	CASSSGESTEAFF	TGTGCCAGCAGTTCCGGTGAAAGCACTGAAGCTTTCTTT
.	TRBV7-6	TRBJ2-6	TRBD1	CASSIQGGGANVLTF	TGTGCCAGCAGCATACAGGGGGGCGGGGCCAACGTCCTGACTTTC
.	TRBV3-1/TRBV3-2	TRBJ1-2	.	CASSQDYPTGYTF	TGTGCCAGCAGCCAAGATTATCCTACTGGCTACACCTTC
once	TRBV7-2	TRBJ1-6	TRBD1	CASSSTGTGGGSPLHF	TGTGCCAGCAGCTCGACCGGGACAGGGGGAGGTTCACCCCTCCACTTT
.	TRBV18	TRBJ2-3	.	CASSKQQGLDTQYF	TGTGCCAGCTCTAAACAGCAGGGGTTGGATACGCAGTATTTT
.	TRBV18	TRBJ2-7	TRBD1	CASSPGTGEQYF	TGTGCCAGCTCACCAGGGACAGGGGAGCAGTACTTC
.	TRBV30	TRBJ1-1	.	CAWSVWQEGTEAFF	TGTGCCTGGAGTGTTTGGCAGGAGGGAACTGAAGCTTTCTTT
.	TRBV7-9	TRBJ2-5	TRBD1	CASSFYTGGRAETQYF	TGTGCCAGCAGCTTTTACACAGGGGGCCGGGCAGAGACCCAGTACTTC
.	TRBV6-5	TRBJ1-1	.	CASSSGMVNTEAFF	TGTGCCAGCAGTTCGGGGATGGTGAACACTGAAGCTTTCTTT
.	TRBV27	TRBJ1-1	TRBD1	CASSQDRPISVNTEAFF	TGTGCCAGCAGTCAGGACAGGCCGATAAGCGTGAACACTGAAGCTTTCTTT
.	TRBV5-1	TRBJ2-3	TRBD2	CASSPGGPDTQYF	TGCGCCAGCAGCCCGGGAGGCCCAGATACGCAGTATTTT
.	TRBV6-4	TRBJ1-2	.	CASRKQHRFYGYTF	TGTGCCAGCAGGAAACAGCACCGATTCTATGGCTACACCTTC
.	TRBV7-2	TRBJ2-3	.	CASSLGGWGTDTQYF	TGTGCCAGCAGCTTGGGCGGGTGGGGCACAGATACGCAGTATTTT
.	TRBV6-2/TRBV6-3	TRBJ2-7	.	CASSYSREFDEQYF	TGTGCCAGCAGTTACTCCCGGGAGTTCGACGAGCAGTACTTC